The 19 T cell receptor beta chains in this list originate from one sample, sequenced in a study of spatial heterogeneity in lung cancer. TCRdb fed the 5' RACE reads into MiXCR, producing one record per CDR3 protein. The profile shows 23,000 or so distinct CDR3 sequences, around 4.7% of them singletons. Time point of the sample: sample taken at primary tumor resection. The sample in question was PBMCs, obtained at surgery. Receptors were obtained from a male donor with early-stage non-small cell lung cancer.

This clonotype was seen repeatedly, ten times or more. The V call is TRBV6-5, the J call TRBJ2-7; TRBD1 matches 7 bases. The CDR3 length is 13 residues. V lost 7 bases, J lost 2 bases, and 5 bases stayed unmatched. Germline lookup yields CDR1 MNHEY and CDR2 SVGAGI. CDR3 DNA: TGTGCCAGCAAAAAGACAGGGCCCTACGAGCAGTACTTC. It translates to CASKKTGPYEQYF.

This clonotype was counted at least ten times. This sequence joins TRBV20-1 and TRBJ2-7, with 9 bases identical to TRBD1. Germline V gene data show CDR1 as DFQATT and CDR2 as SNEGSKA (reference sequence). With 6 bases clipped from V and 0 bases from J, the junction kept 18 bases outside the gene matches. The CDR3 consists of 18 residues. The CDR3 sequence: CSASLGDRGKWGSYEQYF. Here the CDR3 DNA reads TGCAGTGCCTCGCTAGGAGACAGGGGGAAGTGGGGCTCCTACGAGCAGTACTTC.

This clonotype was observed at least ten times. This sequence joins TRBV20-1 and TRBJ2-1, with D possibly being TRBD2 (6 bases). Germline CDR1 and CDR2: DFQATT and SNEGSKA (reference sequence). The CDR3 extends over 12 amino acids. With 6 bases removed from V and 9 bases from J, the gap between germline ends came to 15 bases. CDR3 DNA sequence: TGCAGTGCGGAGGGAGTGGGGCCTGAGCAGTTCTTC. Amino acid sequence: CSAEGVGPEQFF.

This clonotype was picked up many times. This rearrangement joins TRBV28 to TRBJ1-2; the D is unclear. The CDR3 has 12 residues. Per the germline V gene, CDR1 is MDHEN and CDR2 is SYDVKM. Trimming took 3 bases from V and 0 from J, leaving 2 bases between them. CDR3 sequence reads: CASSFPNYGYTF. The CDR3 DNA sequence: TGTGCCAGCAGTTTTCCTAACTATGGCTACACCTTC.

Many counts were recorded for this clonotype. The chain joins TRBV6-5 to TRBJ2-7; 10 bases map to TRBD1. V lost 7 bases and J lost 5; bases outside the gene matches: 5. The CDR3 sequence is 13 residues long. CDR1 and CDR2 from the germline V gene are MNHEY and SVGAGI. CDR3 protein: CASTGTGVHEQYF. The CDR3, as DNA: TGTGCCAGCACCGGGACAGGGGTCCACGAGCAGTACTTC.

This clonotype was picked up many times. The rearrangement joins TRBV18 to TRBJ2-7, with 12 bases that match TRBD2. Germline V gene data show CDR1 as KGHSH and CDR2 as LQKENI. This CDR3 spans 15 amino acids. Losses at the gene ends were 3 bases for V and 5 bases for J; bases not matched to a gene: 5. The DNA for the CDR3 is TGTGCCAGCTCACCCCGGACTAGCGGGGATAACGAGCAGTACTTC. Its protein product is CASSPRTSGDNEQYF. Filled out from reference TRBV18 and TRBJ2-7, the complete variable domain reads NAGVMQNPRHLVRRRGQEARLRCSPMKGHSHVYWYRQLPEEGLKFMVYLQKENIIDESGMPKERFSAEFPKEGPSILRIQQVVRGDSAAYFCASSPRTSGDNEQYFGPGTRLTVT.

Points on this clonotype: A much larger clone differs by one base, so this may be a read error. This sequence joins TRBV7-2 and TRBJ1-2, with a weak D call TRBD1 (6 bases). CDR1 is SGHTA and CDR2 is FQGNSA in the germline V gene. CDR3 length: 13 amino acids. CDR3 DNA sequence: TGTGCCAGCAGCCAGGGGCCGAACTATGGCCACACCTTC. Translating it yields CASSQGPNYGHTF.

CDR3 loop: CSARPGTSPSNEQFF. CDR3 bases: TGCAGTGCTAGACCCGGGACTAGCCCGTCCAATGAGCAGTTCTTC. The gene calls are TRBV20-1 and TRBJ2-1; 9 bases match TRBD2. Germline CDR1 reads DFQATT; CDR2 reads SNEGSKA (reference sequence). The CDR3 is 15 residues long. The V segment lost 2 bases and the J segment 6 bases; nucleotides outside the gene matches: 8.

By its share, this clonotype is medium-sized. The V call is TRBV7-2, the J call TRBJ1-1; unclear D gene. This CDR3 is built from 12 residues. Deletions cut 3 bases from V and 7 bases from J, with 9 bases between. Germline V CDR1 and CDR2: SGHTA, FQGNSA. CDR3 protein: CASSFGGGEAFF. The CDR3 DNA reads as TGTGCCAGCAGCTTCGGAGGTGGTGAAGCTTTCTTT. Supplemented by reference TRBV7-2 and TRBJ1-1, the full variable domain reads GAGVSQSPSNKVTEKGKDVELRCDPISGHTALYWYRQSLGQGLEFLIYFQGNSAPDKSGLPSDRFSAERTGGSVSTLTIQRTQQEDSAVYLCASSFGGGEAFFGQGTRLTVV.

There are many counts of this clonotype. This chain connects TRBV20-1 to TRBJ2-4; unclear D gene. The germline V and J ends were trimmed by 3 bases and 0 bases, with 9 bases remaining between them. Germline V gene data show CDR1 as DFQATT and CDR2 as SNEGSKA (reference sequence). This CDR3 has 14 amino acids. CDR3 sequence: CSARESGAKNIQYF. The DNA for the CDR3 is TGCAGTGCTAGGGAATCGGGAGCCAAAAACATTCAGTACTTC.

Sample share makes this clonotype medium-sized (0.01 to 0.1%). The gene calls are TRBV29-1 and TRBJ2-1; 12 bases are a match to TRBD2. The CDR3 spans 14 residues. Germline CDR1 reads SQVTM; CDR2 reads ANQGSEA. Trimming took 1 base from V and 8 from J; bases not matched to a gene: 3. CDR3 sequence (DNA): TGCAGCGTTGAAGGACTAGCGGGAGCCGATGAGCAGTTCTTC. Amino acids: CSVEGLAGADEQFF.

This clonotype has ten or more counts. The V gene is TRBV20-1, the J gene TRBJ2-7; the D is unclear. The CDR3 runs to 11 residues. V dropped 6 bases and J dropped 4 bases, with 10 bases sitting between them. The germline gives CDR1 DFQATT, CDR2 SNEGSKA (reference sequence). The CDR3, as DNA: TGCAGTGCCCCCAGATCGTACGAGCAGTACTTC. It translates to CSAPRSYEQYF.

This clonotype was seen at least ten times. The rearrangement links TRBV7-2 to TRBJ1-6, with D uncertain. Deletions cut 1 base from V and 5 bases from J, with 12 bases between. Germline V lookup: CDR1 SGHTA, CDR2 FQGNSA. The length of the CDR3 is 16 residues. Written as DNA, the CDR3 is TGTGCCAGCAGCTTAGGTTGGGGTAGCAATAATTCACCCCTCCACTTT. Its translation is CASSLGWGSNNSPLHF.

This clonotype has more than one count but fewer than ten. The chain combines TRBV16 with TRBJ1-2; D not certain. V lost 4 bases and J 2 bases, leaving 8 bases between the germline ends. The CDR3 contains 13 residues. The germline V gene encodes CDR1 KGHSY and CDR2 FQNENV. Here the CDR3 reads CASSLYRNYGYTF. The CDR3 DNA reads as TGTGCCAGCAGCCTCTACAGAAACTATGGCTACACCTTC.

Only a few counts were recorded for this clonotype. The rearrangement joins TRBV20-1 to TRBJ1-6; D not resolved. The CDR3 is 13 amino acids. V lost 1 base and J 7 bases, leaving 8 bases between the germline ends. The V gene's germline CDR1 is DFQATT and CDR2 SNEGSKA (reference sequence). Here the CDR3 reads CSARADENSPLHF. The CDR3 nucleotides read TGCAGTGCTAGAGCGGACGAAAATTCACCCCTCCACTTT.

There are many counts of this clonotype. The gene calls are TRBV19 and TRBJ2-2; TRBD2 aligns across 8 bases. The germline gives CDR1 LNHDA, CDR2 SQIVND (reference sequence). With V trimmed by 6 bases and J by 8 bases, 11 bases remained unmatched. The CDR3 covers 15 residues. CDR3 sequence: CASSLVAGRPGELFF. In DNA, the CDR3 is TGTGCCAGTAGCCTCGTAGCGGGGAGGCCGGGGGAGCTGTTTTTT.

This clonotype is judged medium-sized. The chain has TRBV7-2 and TRBJ1-3; no firm D call. The germline V and J ends were trimmed by 5 bases and 0 bases, with 8 bases remaining between them. The length of the CDR3 is 14 residues. The germline V gene encodes CDR1 SGHTA and CDR2 FQGNSA. The DNA of the CDR3 is TGTGCCAGCAGCCCGACCATCTCTGGAAACACCATATATTTT. It encodes CASSPTISGNTIYF.

At least ten counts were recorded for this clonotype. The genes are TRBV21-1 and TRBJ2-1; the tabulated D call, TRBD1, remains unverified against the DNA. TRBV21-1 has pseudogene status. The CDR3 sequence is 18 residues long. Here the CDR3 reads CASSKDPRGRLLDNEQFF. DNA for the CDR3: TGTGCCAGCAGCAAAGATCCGAGGGGAAGACTCCTCGACAATGAGCAGTTCTTC.

This clonotype appeared many times. The chain uses TRBV9 and TRBJ1-6; D possibly corresponds to TRBD1 (5 bases). Per germline, CDR1 SGDLS and CDR2 YYNGEE. The V gene lost 4 bases and the J gene lost 3 bases, with 14 bases spanning the gap. This CDR3 is 16 amino acids long. CDR3 region: CASSPEDSRYNSPLHF. The CDR3 coding sequence is TGTGCCAGCAGCCCGGAAGACAGCCGCTATAATTCACCCCTCCACTTT.